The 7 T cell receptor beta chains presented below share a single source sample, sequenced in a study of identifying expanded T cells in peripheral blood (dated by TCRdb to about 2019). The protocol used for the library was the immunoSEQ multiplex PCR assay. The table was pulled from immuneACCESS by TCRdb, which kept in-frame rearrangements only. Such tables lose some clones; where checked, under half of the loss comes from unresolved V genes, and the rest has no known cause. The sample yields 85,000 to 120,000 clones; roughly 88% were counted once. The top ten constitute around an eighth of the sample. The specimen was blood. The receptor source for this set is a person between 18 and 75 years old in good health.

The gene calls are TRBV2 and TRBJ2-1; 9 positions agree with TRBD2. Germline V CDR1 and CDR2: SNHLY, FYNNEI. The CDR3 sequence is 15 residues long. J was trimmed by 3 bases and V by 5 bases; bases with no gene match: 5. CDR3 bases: TGTGCCAGCAGTCCTGAACTAGCGGGCTACAATGAGCAGTTCTTC. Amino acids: CASSPELAGYNEQFF.

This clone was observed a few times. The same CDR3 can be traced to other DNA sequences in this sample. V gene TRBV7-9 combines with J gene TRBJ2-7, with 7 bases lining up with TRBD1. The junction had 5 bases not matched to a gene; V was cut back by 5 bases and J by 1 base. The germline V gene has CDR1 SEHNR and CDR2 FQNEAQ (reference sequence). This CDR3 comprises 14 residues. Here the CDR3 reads CASSPRQGSYEQYF. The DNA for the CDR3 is TGTGCCAGCAGCCCTCGACAGGGATCCTACGAGCAGTACTTC.

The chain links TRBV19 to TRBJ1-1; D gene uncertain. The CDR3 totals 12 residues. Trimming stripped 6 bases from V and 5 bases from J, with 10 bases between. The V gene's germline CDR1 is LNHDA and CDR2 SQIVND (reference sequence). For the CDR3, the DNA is TGTGCCAGTAGGGGCAGTAAAACTGAAGCTTTCTTT. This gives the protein CASRGSKTEAFF. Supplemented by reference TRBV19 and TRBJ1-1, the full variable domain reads DGGITQSPKYLFRKEGQNVTLSCEQNLNHDAMYWYRQDPGQGLRLIYYSQIVNDFQKGDIAEGYSVSREKKESFPLTVTSAQKNPTAFYLCASRGSKTEAFFGQGTRLTVV.

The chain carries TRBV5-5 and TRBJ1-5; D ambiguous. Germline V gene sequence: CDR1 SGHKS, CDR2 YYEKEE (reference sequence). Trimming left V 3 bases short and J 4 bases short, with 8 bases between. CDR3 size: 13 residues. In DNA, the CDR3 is TGTGCCAGCAGCTCCAGAGCTAATCAGCCCCAGCATTTT. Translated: CASSSRANQPQHF. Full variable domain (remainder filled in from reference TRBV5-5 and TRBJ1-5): DAGVTQSPTHLIKTRGQQVTLRCSPISGHKSVSWYQQVLGQGPQFIFQYYEKEERGRGNFPDRFSARQFPNYSSELNVNALLLGDSALYLCASSSRANQPQHFGDGTRLSIL.

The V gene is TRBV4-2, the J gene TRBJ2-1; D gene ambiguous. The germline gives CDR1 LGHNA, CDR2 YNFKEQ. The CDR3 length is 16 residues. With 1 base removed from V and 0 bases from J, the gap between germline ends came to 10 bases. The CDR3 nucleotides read TGTGCCAGCAGCCAAGCTGAAGCCTACTCCTACAATGAGCAGTTCTTC. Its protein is CASSQAEAYSYNEQFF.

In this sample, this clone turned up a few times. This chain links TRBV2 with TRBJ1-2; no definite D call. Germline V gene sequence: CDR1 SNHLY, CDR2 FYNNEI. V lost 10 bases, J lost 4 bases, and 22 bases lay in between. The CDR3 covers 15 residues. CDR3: CATTLRVENPYGYTF. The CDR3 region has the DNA TGTGCCACCACTTTGAGGGTTGAAAATCCCTATGGCTACACCTTC. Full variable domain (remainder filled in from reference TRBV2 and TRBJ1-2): EPEVTQTPSHQVTQMGQEVILRCVPISNHLYFYWYRQILGQKVEFLVSFYNNEISEKSEIFDDQFSVERPDGSNFTLKIRSTKLEDSAMYFCATTLRVENPYGYTFGSGTRLTVV.

For the CDR3, the DNA is TGTGCCAGCACCCTAGCTTCGGGGGGAGACTACGAGCAGTACTTC. It translates to CASTLASGGDYEQYF. J is TRBJ2-7 and V is TRBV6-1; 7 bases are shared with TRBD2. The V gene end was trimmed by 7 bases and the J gene end by 3 bases; junction bases not matched to a gene: 12. CDR1 is MNHNS and CDR2 is SASEGT in the germline V gene. The CDR3 has 15 amino acids.